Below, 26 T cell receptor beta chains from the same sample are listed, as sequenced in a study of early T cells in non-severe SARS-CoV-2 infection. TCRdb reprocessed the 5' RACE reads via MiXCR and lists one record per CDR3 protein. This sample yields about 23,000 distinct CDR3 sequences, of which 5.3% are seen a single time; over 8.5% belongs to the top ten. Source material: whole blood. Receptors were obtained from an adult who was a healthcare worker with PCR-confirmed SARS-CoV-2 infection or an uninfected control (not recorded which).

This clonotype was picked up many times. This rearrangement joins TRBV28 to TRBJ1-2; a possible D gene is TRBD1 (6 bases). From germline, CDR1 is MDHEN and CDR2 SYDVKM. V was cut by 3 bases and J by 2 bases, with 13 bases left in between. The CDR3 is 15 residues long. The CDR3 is CASSFSGAINYGYTF. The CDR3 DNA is TGTGCCAGCAGTTTCTCAGGGGCGATCAACTATGGCTACACCTTC.

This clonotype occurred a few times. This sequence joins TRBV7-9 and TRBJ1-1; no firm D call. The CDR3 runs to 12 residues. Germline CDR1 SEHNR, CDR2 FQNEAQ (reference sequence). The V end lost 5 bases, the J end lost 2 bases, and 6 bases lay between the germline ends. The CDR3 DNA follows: TGTGCCAGCAGCCACCTCAACACTGAAGCTTTCTTT. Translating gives CASSHLNTEAFF.

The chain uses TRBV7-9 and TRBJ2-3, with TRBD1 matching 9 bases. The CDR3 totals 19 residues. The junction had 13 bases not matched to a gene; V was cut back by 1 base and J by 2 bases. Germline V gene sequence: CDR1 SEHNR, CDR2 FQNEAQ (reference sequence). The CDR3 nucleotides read TGTGCCAGCAGCTTAGGCAGGGGACAGGGCCCTCGGATCACAGATACGCAGTATTTT. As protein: CASSLGRGQGPRITDTQYF.

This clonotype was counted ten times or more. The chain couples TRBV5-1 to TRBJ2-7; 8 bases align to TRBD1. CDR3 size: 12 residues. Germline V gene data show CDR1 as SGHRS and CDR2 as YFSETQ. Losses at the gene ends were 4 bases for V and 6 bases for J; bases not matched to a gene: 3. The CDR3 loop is CASSPDRGEQYV. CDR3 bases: TGCGCCAGCAGCCCCGACAGGGGCGAGCAGTACGTC.

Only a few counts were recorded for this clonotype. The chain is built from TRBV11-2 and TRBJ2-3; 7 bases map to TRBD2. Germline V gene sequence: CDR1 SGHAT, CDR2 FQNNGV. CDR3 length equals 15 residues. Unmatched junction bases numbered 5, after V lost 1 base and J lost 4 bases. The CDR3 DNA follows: TGTGCCAGCAGCTTAGGCCGCACTAGCGCAGATACGCAGTATTTT. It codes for CASSLGRTSADTQYF.

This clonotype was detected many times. The CDR3: CASNAQDYQPQHF. The CDR3, as DNA: TGTGCCAGCAATGCACAGGATTATCAGCCCCAGCATTTT. V is TRBV12-3 or TRBV12-4 and J is TRBJ1-5; D is possibly TRBD1 (5 bases). The length of the CDR3 is 13 residues. Trimming pared 7 bases from V and 5 bases from J, leaving 12 bases between.

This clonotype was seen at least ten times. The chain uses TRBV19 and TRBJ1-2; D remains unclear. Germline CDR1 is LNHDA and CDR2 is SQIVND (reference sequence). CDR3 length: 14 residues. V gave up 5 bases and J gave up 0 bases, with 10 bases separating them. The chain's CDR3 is CASSRRTTNYGYTF. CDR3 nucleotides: TGTGCCAGTAGTCGCAGGACGACTAACTATGGCTACACCTTC.

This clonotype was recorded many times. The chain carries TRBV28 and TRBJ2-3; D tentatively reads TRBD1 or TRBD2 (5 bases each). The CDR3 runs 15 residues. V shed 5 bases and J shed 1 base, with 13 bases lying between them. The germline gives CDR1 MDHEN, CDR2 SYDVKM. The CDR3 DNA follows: TGTGCCAGCAGTCCGGACCAGGGAGGCACAGATACGCAGTATTTT. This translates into CASSPDQGGTDTQYF.

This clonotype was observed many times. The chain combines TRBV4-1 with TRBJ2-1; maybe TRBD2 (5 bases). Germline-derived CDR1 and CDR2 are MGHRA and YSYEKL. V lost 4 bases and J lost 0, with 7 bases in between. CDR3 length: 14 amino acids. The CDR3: CASSPSYSYNEQFF. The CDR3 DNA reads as TGCGCCAGCAGCCCTAGCTACTCCTACAATGAGCAGTTCTTC.

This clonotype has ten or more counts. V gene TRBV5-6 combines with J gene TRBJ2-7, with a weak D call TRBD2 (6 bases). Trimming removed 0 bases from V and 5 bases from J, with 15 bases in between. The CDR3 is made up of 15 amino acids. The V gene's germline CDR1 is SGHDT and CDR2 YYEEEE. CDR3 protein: CASSLAMGLAHEQYV. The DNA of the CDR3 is TGTGCCAGCAGCTTGGCAATGGGGCTAGCGCACGAGCAGTACGTC.

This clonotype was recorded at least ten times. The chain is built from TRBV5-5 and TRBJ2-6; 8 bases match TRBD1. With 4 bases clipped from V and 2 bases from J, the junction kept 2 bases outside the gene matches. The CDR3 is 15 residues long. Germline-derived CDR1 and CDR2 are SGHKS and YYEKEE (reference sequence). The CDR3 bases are TGTGCCAGCAGCACAGGGGGAACTGGGGCCAACGTCCTGACTTTC. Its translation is CASSTGGTGANVLTF.

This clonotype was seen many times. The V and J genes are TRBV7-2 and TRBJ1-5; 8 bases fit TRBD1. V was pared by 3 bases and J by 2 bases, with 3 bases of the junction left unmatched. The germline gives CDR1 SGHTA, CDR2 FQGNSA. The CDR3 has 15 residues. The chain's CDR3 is CASSLSGGRNQPQHF. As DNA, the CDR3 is TGTGCCAGCAGCTTGTCAGGGGGCCGCAATCAGCCCCAGCATTTT.

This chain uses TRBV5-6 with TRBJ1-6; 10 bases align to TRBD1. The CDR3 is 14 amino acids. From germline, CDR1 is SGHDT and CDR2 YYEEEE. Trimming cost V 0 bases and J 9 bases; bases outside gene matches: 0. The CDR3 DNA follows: TGTGCCAGCAGCTTGGGGGACAGGGGTTCACCCCTCCACTTT. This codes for CASSLGDRGSPLHF.

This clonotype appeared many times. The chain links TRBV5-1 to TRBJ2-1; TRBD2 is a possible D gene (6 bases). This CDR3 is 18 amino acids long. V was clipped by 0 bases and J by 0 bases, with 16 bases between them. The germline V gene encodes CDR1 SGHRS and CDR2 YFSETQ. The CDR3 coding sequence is TGCGCCAGCAGCTTGGCCACTCCACTTAGCGGCTCCTACAATGAGCAGTTCTTC. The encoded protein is CASSLATPLSGSYNEQFF.

For the CDR3, the DNA is TGTGCCAGCAGCTTGGACCCGGGACTGAAGCAGTATTTT. It translates to CASSLDPGLKQYF. The chain combines TRBV7-6 with TRBJ2-3; D may be TRBD2 (6 bases). V shed 3 bases and J shed 11 bases, with 15 bases lying between them. Germline CDR1 reads SGHVS; CDR2 reads FNYEAQ. This CDR3 has 13 amino acids. The whole variable domain, remainder taken from reference TRBV7-6 and TRBJ2-3, is GAGVSQSPRYKVTKRGQDVALRCDPISGHVSLYWYRQALGQGPEFLTYFNYEAQQDKSGLPNDRFSAERPEGSISTLTIQRTEQRDSAMYRCASSLDPGLKQYFGPGTRLTVL.

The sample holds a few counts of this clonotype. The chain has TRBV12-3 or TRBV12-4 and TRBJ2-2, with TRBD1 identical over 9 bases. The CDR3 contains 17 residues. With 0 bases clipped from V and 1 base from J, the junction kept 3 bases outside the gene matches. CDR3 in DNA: TGTGCCAGCAGTTTAGCCGGGACAGGGTTGAACACCGGGGAGCTGTTTTTT. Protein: CASSLAGTGLNTGELFF.

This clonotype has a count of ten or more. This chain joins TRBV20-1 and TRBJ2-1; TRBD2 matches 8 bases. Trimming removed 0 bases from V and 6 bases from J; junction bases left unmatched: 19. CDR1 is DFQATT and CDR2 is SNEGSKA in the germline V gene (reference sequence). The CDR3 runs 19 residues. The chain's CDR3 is CSARDPSGSRQRDTNEQFF. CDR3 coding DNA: TGCAGTGCTAGAGATCCGAGCGGGAGTCGGCAAAGAGACACCAATGAGCAGTTCTTC.

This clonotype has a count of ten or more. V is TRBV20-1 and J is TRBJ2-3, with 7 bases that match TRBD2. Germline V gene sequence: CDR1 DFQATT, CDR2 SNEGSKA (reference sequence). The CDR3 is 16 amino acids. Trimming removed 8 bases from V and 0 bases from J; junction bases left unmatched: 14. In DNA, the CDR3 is TGCAGTAGTTCGGTACCCAGCGGGACTAGCACAGATACGCAGTATTTT. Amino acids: CSSSVPSGTSTDTQYF.

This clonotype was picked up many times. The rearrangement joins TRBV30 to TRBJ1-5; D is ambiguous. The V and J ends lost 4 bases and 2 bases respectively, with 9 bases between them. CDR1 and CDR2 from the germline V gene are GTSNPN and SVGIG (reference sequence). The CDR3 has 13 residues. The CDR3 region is CAWKGPGNQPQHF. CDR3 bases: TGTGCCTGGAAAGGGCCCGGCAATCAGCCCCAGCATTTT.

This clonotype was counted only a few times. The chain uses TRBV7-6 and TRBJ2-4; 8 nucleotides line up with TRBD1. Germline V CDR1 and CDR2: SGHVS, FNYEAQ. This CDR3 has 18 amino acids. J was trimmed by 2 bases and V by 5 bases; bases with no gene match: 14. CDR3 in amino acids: CASSPGTGAEVSKNIQYF. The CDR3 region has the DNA TGTGCCAGCAGCCCCGGGACAGGTGCCGAGGTATCCAAAAACATTCAGTACTTC.

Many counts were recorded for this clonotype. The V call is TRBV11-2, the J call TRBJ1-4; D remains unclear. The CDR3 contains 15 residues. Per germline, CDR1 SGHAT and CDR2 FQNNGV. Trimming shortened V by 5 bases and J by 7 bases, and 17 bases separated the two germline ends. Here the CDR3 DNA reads TGTGCCAGCAGCACCAGGACGGGTTGGGGTGAAAAACTGTTTTTT. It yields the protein CASSTRTGWGEKLFF.

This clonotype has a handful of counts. In DNA form, the CDR3 reads TGTGCCAGCAGCTCCGGTTGGAGGAACATTCAGTACTTC. Encoded protein: CASSSGWRNIQYF. J is TRBJ2-4 and V is TRBV7-6, with D possibly being TRBD2 (5 bases). CDR1 is SGHVS, CDR2 FNYEAQ, per germline. The CDR3 sequence is 13 residues long. Trimming removed 4 bases from V and 7 bases from J, with 11 bases in between.

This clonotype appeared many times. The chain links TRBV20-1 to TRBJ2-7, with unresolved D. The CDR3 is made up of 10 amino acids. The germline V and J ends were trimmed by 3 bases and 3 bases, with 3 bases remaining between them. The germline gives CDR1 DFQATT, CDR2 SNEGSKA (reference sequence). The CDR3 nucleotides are TGCAGTGCTAGCAACTACGAGCAGTACTTC. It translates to CSASNYEQYF.

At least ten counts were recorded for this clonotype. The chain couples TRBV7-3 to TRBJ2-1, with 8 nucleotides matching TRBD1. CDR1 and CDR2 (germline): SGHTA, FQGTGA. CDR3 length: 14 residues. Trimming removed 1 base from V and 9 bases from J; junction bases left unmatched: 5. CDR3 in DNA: TGTGCCAGCAGCTTAATGCAGGGGGCCACTGAGCAGTTCTTC. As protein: CASSLMQGATEQFF.

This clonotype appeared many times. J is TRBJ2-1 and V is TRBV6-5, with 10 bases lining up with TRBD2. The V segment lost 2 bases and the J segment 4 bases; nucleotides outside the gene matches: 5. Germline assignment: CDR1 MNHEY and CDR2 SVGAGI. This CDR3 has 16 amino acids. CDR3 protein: CASSYDPSGGYNEQFF. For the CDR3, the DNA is TGTGCCAGCAGTTACGATCCTAGCGGGGGATACAATGAGCAGTTCTTC.

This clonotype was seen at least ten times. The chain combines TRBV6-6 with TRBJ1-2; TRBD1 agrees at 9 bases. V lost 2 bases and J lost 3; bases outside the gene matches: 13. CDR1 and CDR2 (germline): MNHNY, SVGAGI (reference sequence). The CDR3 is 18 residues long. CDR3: CASSYRPWGDREDYGYTF. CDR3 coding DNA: TGTGCCAGCAGTTACAGGCCATGGGGGGACAGGGAAGACTATGGCTACACCTTC.